This T cell receptor beta chain derives from a study of blood T cell repertoires in COVID-19. Study-wide background: Samples representing acute and convalescent COVID-19 were sourced from the United States, Italy and Spain. Sources were T cells, B-cell-depleted T cells, or PBMCs; the material itself was cDNA or gDNA.

Clones were sequenced by immunoSEQ multiplex PCR, and TCRdb holds only the in-frame ones, with some missing. The profile shows under 300,000 clones, around 91% of them singletons. This CDR3 has 20 amino acids. V shed 5 bases, J shed 0 bases, and the junction held 15 bases outside the gene matches. CDR1 is LNHDA and CDR2 is SQIVND in the germline V gene (reference sequence). The receptor comes from a woman aged 55-70 years with COVID-19, enrolled during active disease. The rearrangement joins TRBV19 to TRBJ1-6, with 8 bases fitting TRBD1. Specimen: peripheral blood. CDR3 protein: CASSPRQGIPLSSYNSPLHF. The CDR3 DNA reads as TGTGCCAGTAGTCCCCGACAGGGGATCCCTCTCAGCTCCTATAATTCACCCCTCCACTTT.